Listed below are T cell receptor beta chains from one sample, sequenced in a study of chemoradiotherapy in HPV16-positive cancers. The repertoire was sequenced with immunoSEQ multiplex PCR; TCRdb's copy has only in-frame clones and lacks some. Found here are about 20,000 clones, approximately 87% of them singletons; the top ten hold 2% to 2.5%. Sample: blood, taken from a patient who underwent chemoradiotherapy. These receptors were collected from a human donor with HPV-associated anogenital cancer. The CDR3 runs from the conserved cysteine through the conserved F or W. The D gene is left open where the match is weak. Expanded clones get a size class; other rows say once, few or many, or leave the size out.

d_call	v_call	j_call	cdr3_length	clone_size	cdr3_nt	cdr3_aa
NA	TRBV7-9	TRBJ2-4	13	once	TGTGCCAGCAGCCCCGGGCTCCAAAACATTCAGTACTTC	CASSPGLQNIQYF
TRBD1	TRBV2	TRBJ2-1	15	NA	TGTGCCAGCAGACAATCCGGGACAGGGATCAATGAGCAGTTCTTC	CASRQSGTGINEQFF
TRBD1	TRBV27	TRBJ1-2	16	NA	TGTGCCAGCGGCAACTTACGGGACAGGGGGACGAGAGGCTACACCTTC	CASGNLRDRGTRGYTF
NA	TRBV29-1	TRBJ2-7	12	NA	TGCAGCTTTCAGACTGCCTCCTACGAGCAGTACTTC	CSFQTASYEQYF
NA	TRBV4-3	TRBJ1-4	12	NA	TGCGCCAGCAGCCTACTAGAAGGGAAACTGTTTTTT	CASSLLEGKLFF
TRBD2	TRBV19	TRBJ2-3	17	NA	TGTGCCAGTAGTATCGTAGTACTAGCGGGGGCTGAAGATACGCAGTATTTT	CASSIVVLAGAEDTQYF
TRBD2	TRBV6-4	TRBJ2-1	14	NA	TGTGCCAGCAGTTCTAGCGGGGGGGCCGGTGAGCAGTTCTTC	CASSSSGGAGEQFF
NA	TRBV9	TRBJ2-1	15	NA	TGTGCCAGCAGCGCGGTCCCGGGTACCTACAATGAGCAGTTCTTC	CASSAVPGTYNEQFF
NA	TRBV7-6	TRBJ2-1	15	NA	TGTGCCAGCAGCCAACTCGGGACGGGGGGCCGGGGGCAGTTCTTC	CASSQLGTGGRGQFF
TRBD1	TRBV2	TRBJ1-3	15	NA	TGTGCCAGCAGTGGTCTAGGACAGGGGAGGAACACCATATATTTT	CASSGLGQGRNTIYF
NA	TRBV6-1	TRBJ1-2	13	few	TGTGCCAGCAGTGAGAGACAGACCTATGGCTACACCTTC	CASSERQTYGYTF
NA	TRBV10-3	TRBJ2-1	14	NA	TGTGCCACCTCCCTAACGGGCCCCTACAATGAGCAGTTCTTC	CATSLTGPYNEQFF
NA	TRBV4-2	TRBJ2-6	16	NA	TGTGCCAGCAGCCACGGACGGCTCTCTGGGGCCAACGTCCTGACTTTC	CASSHGRLSGANVLTF
NA	TRBV29-1	TRBJ1-1	10	few	TGCAGCGGGATGAACACTGAAGCTTTCTTT	CSGMNTEAFF
NA	TRBV18	TRBJ2-2	15	NA	TGTGCCAGCTCACCATCCGGAGGGATTGGCGGGGAGCTGTTTTTT	CASSPSGGIGGELFF
NA	TRBV6-5	TRBJ2-5	16	NA	TGTGCCAGCAGTTACTCGGGGATCATAGGGCAAGAGACCCAGTACTTC	CASSYSGIIGQETQYF
TRBD1	TRBV19	TRBJ1-1	14	NA	TGTGCCAGTGGACCGGGACAGGGGTCCACTGAAGCTTTCTTT	CASGPGQGSTEAFF
TRBD1	TRBV7-9	TRBJ1-6	14	few	TGTGCCAGCAGCCCCCGAGGGGACAGGGGTTTCATACACTTT	CASSPRGDRGFIHF
TRBD2	TRBV7-9	TRBJ2-1	16	NA	TGTGCCAGCAGCTTCGCTGGTAGCGGGAAGTACAATGAGCAGTTCTTC	CASSFAGSGKYNEQFF
TRBD1	TRBV29-1	TRBJ1-5	13	NA	TGCAGCGTAGGACAGGGGACGAACCAGCCCCAGCATTTT	CSVGQGTNQPQHF
TRBD2	TRBV11-3	TRBJ2-3	15	few	TGTGCCAGCAGCTCCAATCTAGCGGGCACAGATACGCAGTATTTT	CASSSNLAGTDTQYF
TRBD1	TRBV4-3	TRBJ2-2	18	NA	TGCGCCAGCAGCCAAAGATCGGGACAGGACCTAAACACCGGGGAGCTGTTTTTT	CASSQRSGQDLNTGELFF
NA	TRBV7-2	TRBJ2-7	14	NA	TGTGCCAGCAGCTCTACCCAGAGCTCCTACGAGCAGTACTTC	CASSSTQSSYEQYF
NA	TRBV5-1	TRBJ1-1	15	NA	TGCGCCAGCAGCTCGAATCCAGGGAAGATGACTGAAGCTTTCTTT	CASSSNPGKMTEAFF
TRBD1	TRBV27	TRBJ2-7	14	few	TGTGCCAGCAGACCGGGACAGTCCCCGGGGGAGCAGTACTTC	CASRPGQSPGEQYF
TRBD1	TRBV13	TRBJ1-2	13	NA	TGTGCCAGCAGCTCAAGACAGGGTACAAGCTACACCTTC	CASSSRQGTSYTF
NA	TRBV27	TRBJ1-1	14	NA	TGTGCCAGCAGTTTGGCAGGGTTGAACACTGAAGCTTTCTTT	CASSLAGLNTEAFF
NA	TRBV6-1	TRBJ2-5	13	NA	TGTGCCAGCGCGATAGCCCCCCAAGAGACCCAGTACTTC	CASAIAPQETQYF
NA	TRBV6-6	TRBJ1-1	14	NA	TGTGCCAGCAGGCGGAGCGGGACGACTGGTGAAGCTTTCTTT	CASRRSGTTGEAFF
NA	TRBV9	TRBJ1-1	13	NA	TGTGCCAGCAGCGTAGCCGCAACCACTGAAGCTTTCTTT	CASSVAATTEAFF
NA	TRBV9	TRBJ2-3	14	NA	TGTGCCAGCAGCCCCCGGGCCCCGACGGATACGCAGTATTTT	CASSPRAPTDTQYF
NA	TRBV9	TRBJ2-5	14	NA	TGTGCCAGCAGCGCCGGCCCAGGGGAAGAGACCCAGTACTTC	CASSAGPGEETQYF
TRBD1	TRBV29-1	TRBJ2-7	12	NA	TGCAGCGTTGAAGGACAGGGCTACGAGCAGTACTTC	CSVEGQGYEQYF
TRBD2	TRBV5-1	TRBJ2-1	16	NA	TGCGCCAGCAGCTGGGGGACCGGGAGGTCCCGGGGAGAGCAGTTCTTC	CASSWGTGRSRGEQFF
NA	TRBV29-1	TRBJ2-3	16	NA	TGCAGCGTTGATGAAATTCAGGGGCCACGCACAGATACGCAGTATTTT	CSVDEIQGPRTDTQYF
NA	TRBV10-2	TRBJ1-5	12	few	TGCGCCAGCACCGAGGGGGGCCAGCCCCAGCATTTT	CASTEGGQPQHF
NA	TRBV5-1	TRBJ2-1	14	NA	TGCGCCAGCAGCCGGTTGAGCAACTACAATGAGCAGTTCTTC	CASSRLSNYNEQFF
NA	TRBV5-3	TRBJ1-4	11	NA	TGTGCCAGAAGCTTGGATGAAAAACTGTTTTTT	CARSLDEKLFF
NA	TRBV27	TRBJ2-3	15	NA	TGTGCCAGCAGTTTAGGGCGGGGGCCTCATGATACGCAGTATTTT	CASSLGRGPHDTQYF
NA	TRBV7-8	TRBJ1-2	15	NA	TGTGCCAGCAGCTCAGAGCAGAGGGTTGGCTATGGCTACACCTTC	CASSSEQRVGYGYTF
NA	TRBV7-3	TRBJ2-5	14	NA	TGTGCCAGCAGCTTATGGGGCAGCGGAGAGACCCAGTACTTC	CASSLWGSGETQYF
NA	TRBV5-1	TRBJ1-5	14	NA	TGCGCCAGCAGCTTGGGGGGTTTCAATCAGCCCCAGCATTTT	CASSLGGFNQPQHF
TRBD1	TRBV29-1	TRBJ1-4	15	NA	TGCAGCGTTCTAAAACAGGGGGCCCGGGATGAAAAACTGTTTTTT	CSVLKQGARDEKLFF
TRBD1	TRBV2	TRBJ1-1	13	few	TGTGCCAGCACATTGGGACAGAGGGCTGAAGCTTTCTTT	CASTLGQRAEAFF
NA	TRBV5-5	TRBJ2-1	13	once	TGTGCCAGCAGCTTGGCCGCCGGTCCTGGGCAGTTCTTC	CASSLAAGPGQFF
NA	TRBV6-6	TRBJ2-5	15	NA	TGTGCCAGCAGTTACGCCGGGACGTTGATGGAGACCCAGTACTTC	CASSYAGTLMETQYF
TRBD2	TRBV5-4	TRBJ2-1	15	NA	TGTGCCAGCAGCTTGGCCCGGACTAGCGGGAATGAGCAGTTCTTC	CASSLARTSGNEQFF
TRBD2	TRBV29-1	TRBJ2-1	15	NA	TGCAGCGGCCGACTCGGACTAGCGGGAATGGATGAGCAGTTCTTC	CSGRLGLAGMDEQFF
NA	TRBV20-1	TRBJ2-5	10	NA	TGCAGTGCTTACCAAGAGACCCAGTACTTC	CSAYQETQYF
NA	TRBV27	TRBJ1-1	16	NA	TGTGCCAGCAGTTTAAACCCCGTCAGGCCGAACACTGAAGCTTTCTTT	CASSLNPVRPNTEAFF
TRBD1	TRBV7-9	TRBJ2-2	16	NA	TGTGCCAGCAGCGCGGACCTCAGGGGGCTCACCGGGGAGCTGTTTTTT	CASSADLRGLTGELFF
NA	TRBV27	TRBJ1-5	16	NA	TGTGCCAGCGCGGGTTCGGGAGGGGGACGCAATCAGCCCCAGCATTTT	CASAGSGGGRNQPQHF